Shown below are 25 T cell receptor beta chains from a single sample sequenced in a study of memory CD4+ T cells and cytomegalovirus serostatus. Single viable CD3+CD4+CD8-CD45RO+ cells were sorted as the memory CD4+ T cells. Sequenced by immunoSEQ multiplex PCR; TCRdb stores in-frame clones only, minus some. The top ten clones hold roughly 6.7% of a sample with approximately 44,000 clones, approximately 80% of them seen once. The sample consisted of memory CD4+ T cells from blood. Source of these receptors: an adult in good health and CMV-seronegative.

The V and J genes are TRBV6-5 and TRBJ1-6; 7 positions match TRBD1. This CDR3 has 14 residues. The V gene's germline CDR1 is MNHEY and CDR2 SVGAGI. V trimming: 3 bases; J trimming: 7 bases; junction bases outside the gene matches: 3. This chain's CDR3 is CASSYSTGNSPLHF. CDR3 in DNA: TGTGCCAGCAGTTATTCGACAGGGAATTCACCCCTCCACTTT.

By sample share, this clone is medium-sized. The DNA of the CDR3 is TGTGCCAGCTCACCCTCGACAGGATATGGCTACACCTTC. Amino acid sequence: CASSPSTGYGYTF. The chain joins TRBV18 to TRBJ1-2; D perhaps matches TRBD1 (6 bases). Germline loops: CDR1 KGHSH, CDR2 LQKENI. CDR3 length equals 13 residues. V lost 3 bases and J lost 5, with 10 bases in between.

Within the sample, this clone is medium-sized. The CDR3 here is CASSAGGGSTGELFF. The CDR3, as DNA: TGTGCCAGCAGTGCAGGGGGAGGGTCCACCGGGGAGCTGTTTTTT. The chain links TRBV2 to TRBJ2-2; D is possibly TRBD1 or TRBD2 (7 bases each). The CDR3 runs 15 residues. V was shortened by 4 bases and J by 4 bases, with 13 bases between the two germline ends. In germline, CDR1 is SNHLY, CDR2 FYNNEI.

This chain joins TRBV7-9 and TRBJ1-2; D is undetermined. CDR3 length: 13 residues. V dropped 7 bases and J dropped 2 bases, with 11 bases sitting between them. Germline lookup yields CDR1 SEHNR and CDR2 FQNEAQ (reference sequence). Here the CDR3 reads CASNPDLNYGYTF. CDR3 sequence (DNA): TGTGCCAGCAACCCGGACCTGAACTATGGCTACACCTTC. The variable domain in full, completed from reference TRBV7-9 and TRBJ1-2, reads DTGVSQNPRHKITKRGQNVTFRCDPISEHNRLYWYRQTLGQGPEFLTYFQNEAQLEKSRLLSDRFSAERPKGSFSTLEIQRTEQGDSAMYLCASNPDLNYGYTFGSGTRLTVV.

The chain uses TRBV5-6 and TRBJ2-2; possibly TRBD2 for D (6 bases). The germline CDR1 and CDR2 sequences are SGHDT and YYEEEE. V lost 1 base and J lost 5, with 9 bases in between. The CDR3 runs 14 residues. CDR3 protein: CASSLLSGTGELFF. Here the CDR3 DNA reads TGTGCCAGCAGCTTGTTAAGCGGGACCGGGGAGCTGTTTTTT.

The rearrangement links TRBV5-1 to TRBJ2-1, with 8 bases that match TRBD2. Germline CDR1 and CDR2: SGHRS and YFSETQ. This CDR3 region has 14 residues. V lost 5 bases, J lost 2 bases, and 3 bases stayed unmatched. The CDR3 region has the DNA TGCGCCAGCAGGGTTAGCGGGACCTACAATGAGCAGTTCTTC. Translated, it gives CASRVSGTYNEQFF.

This rearrangement joins TRBV11-2 to TRBJ2-3, with D maybe TRBD2 (7 bases). This CDR3 spans 20 amino acids. V was shortened by 0 bases and J by 2 bases, with 24 bases between the two germline ends. Germline assignment: CDR1 SGHAT and CDR2 FQNNGV. CDR3 protein: CASSLDRGGWGRADTDTQYF. The CDR3 DNA reads TGTGCCAGCAGCTTAGATAGAGGGGGATGGGGGAGGGCCGACACAGATACGCAGTATTTT.

V is TRBV30 and J is TRBJ2-4; no clear D gene. Looked up from germline, CDR1 is GTSNPN and CDR2 is SVGIG (reference sequence). The CDR3 is 13 amino acids. The V end was cut by 1 base, the J end by 8 bases, with 12 bases between. CDR3 nucleotide sequence: TGTGCCTGGAGTGGGACCGTTCCGGACATTCAGTACTTC. Residues: CAWSGTVPDIQYF.

The chain employs TRBV21-1 and TRBJ1-2. TRBV21-1 is an annotated pseudogene. The CDR3 consists of 14 residues. CDR3 amino acids: CASSKAGQDYGYTF. The DNA of the CDR3 is TGTGCCAGCAGCAAAGCCGGGCAGGACTATGGCTACACCTTC.

By sample fraction, this clone is medium-sized. The genes are TRBV5-1 and TRBJ1-2; 10 bases fit TRBD1. V lost 0 bases, J lost 6 bases, and 5 bases stayed unmatched. This CDR3 has 15 residues. The germline gives CDR1 SGHRS, CDR2 YFSETQ. The CDR3 DNA sequence: TGCGCCAGCAGCTTGGGGGCGACAGGGGGCCATGGCTACACCTTC. Translated, it gives CASSLGATGGHGYTF.

In regard to this clone: Other nucleotide sequences from this sample produce the same CDR3. The V call is TRBV11-2, the J call TRBJ2-5; D is uncertain. Per germline, CDR1 SGHAT and CDR2 FQNNGV. Between the trimmed V and J ends, which lost 3 bases and 0 bases, there was a span of 8 bases. The CDR3 spans 14 residues. CDR3 region: CASSLRLNQETQYF. The DNA for the CDR3 is TGTGCCAGCAGCTTGAGGTTGAACCAAGAGACCCAGTACTTC.

Points on this clone: Different DNA sequences within this sample yield the same CDR3. The chain recombines TRBV18 with TRBJ1-2; D might be TRBD1 (5 bases). V was clipped by 2 bases and J by 0 bases, with 10 bases between them. CDR3 length: 15 residues. Per germline, CDR1 KGHSH and CDR2 LQKENI. CDR3 amino acids: CASSPAGQANYGYTF. DNA for the CDR3: TGTGCCAGCTCACCAGCTGGACAAGCTAACTATGGCTACACCTTC.

This clone turned up a few times. The V gene is TRBV5-1, the J gene TRBJ1-2, with TRBD1 identical over 11 bases. The CDR3 consists of 16 residues. Germline V gene lookup returns CDR1 SGHRS and CDR2 YFSETQ. The J segment lost 5 bases and the V segment lost 4 bases, leaving 10 bases of the junction unmatched. The chain's CDR3 is CASSAGTGGKEYGYTF. The DNA of the CDR3 is TGCGCCAGCAGCGCGGGGACAGGGGGAAAGGAGTATGGCTACACCTTC.

This chain joins TRBV6-1 and TRBJ2-6; D is ambiguous. V was cut by 3 bases and J by 1 base, with 13 bases left in between. CDR3 length equals 17 residues. Per germline, CDR1 MNHNS and CDR2 SASEGT. For the CDR3, the DNA is TGTGCCAGCAGTGAGGTCAGGATGGGGTCTGGGGCCAACGTCCTGACTTTC. This codes for CASSEVRMGSGANVLTF.

This clone was picked up a small number of times. The rearrangement links TRBV28 to TRBJ2-2, with D unresolved. V lost 5 bases to trimming and J lost 0 bases, with 13 bases between them. Germline CDR1 MDHEN, CDR2 SYDVKM. The CDR3 runs 16 residues. The chain's CDR3 is CASSRTMFANTGELFF. The DNA of the CDR3 is TGTGCCAGCAGTCGGACGATGTTCGCGAACACCGGGGAGCTGTTTTTT.

The gene calls are TRBV15 and TRBJ2-3; D possibly corresponds to TRBD2 (5 bases). Trimming removed 6 bases at V and 2 bases at J, with 12 bases between. CDR1 LNHNV and CDR2 YYDKDF come from the germline V gene (reference sequence). The CDR3 totals 14 residues. CDR3 sequence: CATRREPLTDTQYF. Written as DNA, the CDR3 is TGTGCCACCAGGAGGGAGCCCCTCACAGATACGCAGTATTTT.

This rearrangement joins TRBV5-6 to TRBJ2-7; tentative D call: TRBD2 (5 bases). The CDR3 covers 14 residues. Germline V gene data show CDR1 as SGHDT and CDR2 as YYEEEE. Trimming removed 4 bases from V and 3 bases from J, with 14 bases in between. CDR3 loop: CASSRGGLGYEQYF. Written as DNA, the CDR3 is TGTGCCAGCAGCCGAGGCGGGTTGGGCTACGAGCAGTACTTC.

The genes are TRBV27 and TRBJ2-3; 7 bases align to TRBD2. Germline values: CDR1 MNHEY, CDR2 SMNVEV (reference sequence). The CDR3 is made up of 13 amino acids. V gave up 5 bases and J gave up 14 bases; unmatched junction bases: 13. The CDR3 sequence: CASSTGSAGARYF. In nucleotides, the CDR3 is TGTGCCAGCAGTACCGGCTCTGCGGGAGCTCGGTATTTT.

The gene calls are TRBV6-1 and TRBJ1-1; D is undetermined. V lost 4 bases and J lost 0, with 6 bases in between. This CDR3 is built from 13 residues. The germline V gene encodes CDR1 MNHNS and CDR2 SASEGT. This chain's CDR3 is CASSGVVNTEAFF. The CDR3 bases are TGTGCCAGCAGTGGGGTCGTGAACACTGAAGCTTTCTTT.

In its sample, this clone was seen a few times. V usage is TRBV7-6 and J usage is TRBJ1-1; weak D call: TRBD1 (6 bases). CDR1 is SGHVS, CDR2 FNYEAQ, per germline. Trimming left V 4 bases short and J 1 base short, with 7 bases between. CDR3 length: 13 amino acids. This chain's CDR3 is CASSSQGNTEAFF. The CDR3 DNA reads as TGTGCCAGCAGCTCACAGGGGAACACTGAAGCTTTCTTT.

This chain connects TRBV5-1 to TRBJ2-1; D call uncertain. Trimming took off 0 bases at V and 2 bases at J, with 12 bases between the two ends. This CDR3 is built from 16 residues. The germline V gene encodes CDR1 SGHRS and CDR2 YFSETQ. CDR3 in DNA: TGCGCCAGCAGCTTGGGGTCCAGCAGTGCCTACAATGAGCAGTTCTTC. It codes for CASSLGSSSAYNEQFF. Together with reference TRBV5-1 and TRBJ2-1, the CDR3 gives the full variable domain: KAGVTQTPRYLIKTRGQQVTLSCSPISGHRSVSWYQQTPGQGLQFLFEYFSETQRNKGNFPGRFSGRQFSNSRSEMNVSTLELGDSALYLCASSLGSSSAYNEQFFGPGTRLTVL.

The chain uses TRBV10-1 and TRBJ2-1; 13 nucleotides line up with TRBD2. V trimming: 2 bases; J trimming: 4 bases; junction bases outside the gene matches: 8. This CDR3 comprises 18 residues. The V gene's germline CDR1 is WNHNN and CDR2 SYGVQD (reference sequence). The CDR3 DNA reads TGCGCCAGCAGTGAGCCTGGACTAGCGGGAGTATCGTACAATGAGCAGTTCTTC. Amino acids: CASSEPGLAGVSYNEQFF.

This sequence joins TRBV5-6 and TRBJ2-3, with 11 bases fitting TRBD2. CDR3 length: 15 residues. With 5 bases clipped from V and 4 bases from J, the junction kept 6 bases outside the gene matches. Germline V CDR1 and CDR2: SGHDT, YYEEEE. CDR3 coding DNA: TGTGCCAGCAGTTTAGCGGGAGGGCCGTCAGATACGCAGTATTTT. It encodes CASSLAGGPSDTQYF.

J is TRBJ2-7 and V is TRBV19, with D tentatively TRBD1 or TRBD2 (5 bases each). This CDR3 is 13 amino acids long. Between the trimmed V and J ends, which lost 6 bases and 0 bases, there was a span of 9 bases. Germline CDR1 LNHDA, CDR2 SQIVND (reference sequence). The CDR3 loop reads CASRLGASYEQYF. The CDR3 nucleotides are TGTGCCAGTAGACTCGGGGCCTCCTACGAGCAGTACTTC.

This clone was detected once. The chain is built from TRBV5-4 and TRBJ1-3, with unresolved D. The germline CDR1 and CDR2 sequences are SGHNT and YYREEE (reference sequence). The CDR3 has 12 residues. Deletions cut 0 bases from V and 4 bases from J, with 2 bases between. CDR3 nucleotides: TGTGCCAGCAGCTTGGAGGGAAACACCATATATTTT. Protein: CASSLEGNTIYF.